This entry lists 5 T cell receptor beta chains sequenced from one sample in a study of siplizumab effects on memory and regulatory T cells. The repertoire was sequenced with immunoSEQ multiplex PCR; TCRdb's copy has only in-frame clones and lacks some. This table has 99,000 or so clones, over 90% appearing once. The sample consisted of non-Treg CD4+ T cells sorted from blood. These TCRs come from a human donor in good health.

The chain uses TRBV5-6 and TRBJ1-2; D possibly corresponds to TRBD1 (6 bases). V dropped 0 bases and J dropped 3 bases, with 12 bases sitting between them. The CDR3 consists of 15 residues. Germline V CDR1 and CDR2: SGHDT, YYEEEE. Here the CDR3 reads CASSLGTVFDYGYTF. DNA of the CDR3: TGTGCCAGCAGCTTGGGGACAGTATTTGACTATGGCTACACCTTC.

The chain uses TRBV11-3 and TRBJ2-1; 11 positions match TRBD2. CDR3 length: 18 residues. In germline, CDR1 is SGHNT, CDR2 YENEEA. The V gene end was trimmed by 0 bases and the J gene end by 5 bases; junction bases not matched to a gene: 9. The CDR3 DNA sequence: TGTGCCAGCAGCTTAGAACTTACGGCTAGCGGGAGGCACAATGAGCAGTTCTTC. It is translated as CASSLELTASGRHNEQFF.

This clone was observed a single time. The V call is TRBV7-9, the J call TRBJ2-3; D may be TRBD1 (5 bases). The V gene's germline CDR1 is SEHNR and CDR2 FQNEAQ (reference sequence). Trimming removed 6 bases from V and 4 bases from J, with 11 bases in between. The CDR3 runs to 13 residues. The CDR3 region has the DNA TGTGCCAGCAGGGACATGAGTGCAGATACGCAGTATTTT. Translation gives CASRDMSADTQYF.

The chain joins TRBV5-4 to TRBJ2-3, with unresolved D. Between the trimmed V and J ends, which lost 2 bases and 7 bases, there was a span of 14 bases. In germline, CDR1 is SGHNT, CDR2 YYREEE (reference sequence). The length of the CDR3 is 14 residues. CDR3 residues: CASSFLDAKNTQYF. In DNA, the CDR3 is TGTGCCAGCAGCTTCCTAGACGCCAAGAATACGCAGTATTTT.

This clone was recorded once. The rearrangement uses TRBV5-1 and TRBJ2-6; D uncertain. The CDR3 loop spans 15 amino acids. CDR1 and CDR2 (germline): SGHRS, YFSETQ. Trimming left V 2 bases short and J 1 base short, with 7 bases between. This chain's CDR3 is CASSLPGSGANVLTF. The DNA of the CDR3 is TGCGCCAGCAGCTTACCCGGTTCTGGGGCCAACGTCCTGACTTTC. Supplemented by reference TRBV5-1 and TRBJ2-6, the full variable domain reads KAGVTQTPRYLIKTRGQQVTLSCSPISGHRSVSWYQQTPGQGLQFLFEYFSETQRNKGNFPGRFSGRQFSNSRSEMNVSTLELGDSALYLCASSLPGSGANVLTFGAGSRLTVL.